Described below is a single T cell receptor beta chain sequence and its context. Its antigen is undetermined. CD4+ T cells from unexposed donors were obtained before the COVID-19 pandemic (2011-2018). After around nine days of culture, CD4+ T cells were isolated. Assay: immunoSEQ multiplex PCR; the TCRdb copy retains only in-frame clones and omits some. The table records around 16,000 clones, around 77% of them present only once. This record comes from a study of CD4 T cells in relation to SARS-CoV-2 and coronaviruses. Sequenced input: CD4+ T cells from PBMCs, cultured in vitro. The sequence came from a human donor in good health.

The CDR3 region has the DNA TGTGCTAGTTCGCGGGTCGTGGACACTGAAGCTTTCTTT. This gives the protein CASSRVVDTEAFF. The chain couples TRBV12-5 to TRBJ1-1; D unclear. The germline V gene has CDR1 LGHNT and CDR2 FRNRAP. V was shortened by 8 bases and J by 3 bases, with 13 bases between the two germline ends. The CDR3 length is 13 residues.